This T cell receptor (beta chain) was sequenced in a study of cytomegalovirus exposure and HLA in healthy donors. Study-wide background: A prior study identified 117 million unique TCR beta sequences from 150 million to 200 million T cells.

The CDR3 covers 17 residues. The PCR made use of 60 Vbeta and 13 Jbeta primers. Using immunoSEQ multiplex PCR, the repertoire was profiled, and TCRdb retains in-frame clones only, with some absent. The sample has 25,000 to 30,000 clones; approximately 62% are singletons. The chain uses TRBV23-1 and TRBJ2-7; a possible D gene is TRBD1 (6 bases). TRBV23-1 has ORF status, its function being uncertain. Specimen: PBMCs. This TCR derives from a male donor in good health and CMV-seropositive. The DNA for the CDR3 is TGCGCTCCCAACTGGCCCCCTCAGGCAGGGGCTTTCTACGAGCAGTACTTC. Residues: CAPNWPPQAGAFYEQYF.